This T cell receptor (beta chain) was retrieved from a study of blood T cell repertoires in COVID-19. On the study more broadly: T cells, B-cell-depleted T cells, or PBMCs supplied cDNA or gDNA.

Germline CDR1 is SQVTM and CDR2 is ANQGSEA. V gave up 7 bases and J gave up 6 bases; unmatched junction bases: 12. CDR3 length equals 14 residues. Repertoires were generated with immunoSEQ multiplex PCR, while TCRdb's copy carries only in-frame clones and drops some. Of fewer than 120,000 clones detected, approximately 85% appear once; the ten largest clones hold 16%. This TCR was sampled from a woman aged 60 to 75 with acute or convalescent COVID-19. V gene TRBV29-1 combines with J gene TRBJ2-3, with 8 positions matching TRBD2. Sequencing used peripheral blood. The CDR3 DNA reads as TGCAGCGCCGATCCCGGGGGGGCCGGGGATACGCAGTATTTT. This codes for CSADPGGAGDTQYF.